A single T cell receptor beta chain is shown here with its context. The antigen this receptor binds is unknown. Within one base of it there is no much larger clone, and no base qualities were kept. The entry originates in a study of CD8+ T cells in alopecia areata (dated by TCRdb to the late 2010s). At the level of the whole study: Treated patients were enrolled in an open-label pilot trial of oral tofacitinib, 5 to 10 mg twice daily, for moderate-to-severe alopecia areata. Disease severity in treated patients was measured with the SALT score, which quantifies the percentage of affected scalp surface area. To study T cell clonal expansion in alopecia areata, the researchers applied high-throughput TCRbeta sequencing to both the C3H/HeJ mouse model and human patients. immunoSEQ multiplex PCR using 35 Vbeta forward primers and 13 Jbeta reverse primers was used to amplify TCRbeta CDR3 regions. Patients on tofacitinib were biopsied at baseline and after 4 and 24 weeks of treatment, and several of the patients also had a later scalp biopsy. RNA was obtained with the PAXgene miRNA kit for fixed scalp, the miRNeasy kit for PBMCs, and the RNeasy kit for mouse skin. Tofacitinib was administered for 6 to 18 months, and 6 months of follow-up off drug were then conducted to assess delayed response and recurrence. Clonality in the scalp was compared among normal scalp (n=4), patchy alopecia areata scalp (n=8), and alopecia totalis/universalis scalp (n=8). Scalp tissue and sorted CD4+ and CD8+ peripheral blood T cells from patchy and totalis/universalis alopecia areata patients and from healthy controls were covered by human TCRbeta sequencing. Overall study outcomes, separate from this receptor: Unlike mouse skin, where gammadelta T cells dominate, normal human skin contains resident alphabeta T cells that get sequenced too, which complicates analysis of the scalp TCR repertoire. Tofacitinib significantly lowered scalp clonality and the number of expanded CD8+ clones among the top 100 scalp clones. Because the treated cohort was small and included a single nonresponder, larger studies are needed to assess links between baseline CD8+ expansion and response. Lesional scalp, especially in alopecia totalis/universalis, showed higher clonality and more expanded CD8+ clones than normal scalp, suggesting antigenic drive. During tofacitinib treatment, many expanded lesional clones stuck around in both scalp and blood, and this persistence may partly explain why relapse happens after treatment is stopped. Shared TCR sequences between patients were less evident than in mice, which may be partly attributable to HLA diversity in the patient population.

Library generation was performed with the immunoSEQ multiplex PCR assay. To provide template for TCR sequencing, every sample had RNA extracted and reverse transcribed into cDNA. SuperScript III was used for first-strand cDNA synthesis, primed with a 2:1 mix of oligo-dT and random hexamers. A synthetic immune receptor repertoire was used to measure amplification bias, and any remaining bias was corrected computationally. Per the source publication's procedure: Raw reads were preprocessed to remove errors, and CDR3 was defined according to IMGT conventions as the region from the conserved cysteine to phenylalanine. To get clonality, Shannon entropy was normalized by log2 of the number of productive unique TCRs and the result was subtracted from 1. Whether scalp clones were CD4 or CD8 was inferred by matching scalp TCRbeta sequences against CD4 and CD8 repertoires sorted from blood. Drawn from immuneACCESS, this table holds only the in-frame rearrangements with V and J called that TCRdb kept. Clones are partly lost; checked studies trace under half to an unresolved V gene and leave the rest unexplained. The V and J calls and clone size were taken over from that table, and D and trimming were inferred from the DNA. This sample holds approximately 200,000 clones; 58% were observed only once. The ten largest clones take up about 5.1% of the sample.

The label giving this sample's time point can be read as: 20 to 30 weeks on oral tofacitinib. The intended sense of this specimen's treatment or condition label: oral pan-JAK inhibitor, 5-10 mg twice daily. Lesional scalp punch biopsies and peripheral blood were obtained from alopecia areata patients. PBMCs were isolated by density centrifugation and stained for CD3, CD4 and CD8, after which CD4+ and CD8+ T cells were sorted on a FACSAria. The germline V gene encodes CDR1 MNHEY and CDR2 SVGAGI. Counted from cysteine to phenylalanine, this CDR3 has 15 amino acids. Only CDR3 DNA is held: 45 bases, read in frame from base 1. Trimming costs V 5 bases and J 0 bases, and their ends lie 8 bases apart.

The clonotype originates from a human donor with alopecia areata. The specimen was CD4+ T cells sorted from blood, collected at week 24, from a patient treated with tofacitinib. This sequence uses TRBV6-5 and TRBJ2-6, and possibly TRBD1, on 5 matching bases. The DNA is TGTGCCAGCAGTCAGGGCTTCTCTGGGGCCAACGTCCTGACTTTC. This gives the protein CASSQGFSGANVLTF.